This T cell receptor (beta chain) was captured by sequencing in a study of PD-1 blockade in classical Hodgkin lymphoma. Findings and caveats of the study: CD4+ TCR diversity, unlike CD8+, climbed significantly by C4D1.

The V gene's germline CDR1 is KGHSH and CDR2 LQKENI. This CDR3 has 13 amino acids. V was shortened by 6 bases and J by 1 base, with 9 bases between the two germline ends. Profiling relied on immunoSEQ multiplex PCR, and the TCRdb table lists in-frame clones only, not all of them. The sample lists about 15,000 clones, 65% to 80% occurring once. About this clone: Antigen: not known. Other nucleotide sequences in the sample specify the same CDR3.

Stated time point: cycle 4 day 1 (C4D1), after 6 weeks of nivolumab. Relapse after autologous stem cell transplantation occurred in every patient, and brentuximab vedotin exposure varied. Researchers report purifying CD4+ T cells from thawed PBMCs by magnetic negative selection. Here the sequenced sample was CD4+ T cells from blood, taken before the fourth cycle of nivolumab. The chain is built from TRBV18 and TRBJ1-1, with D maybe TRBD1 (6 bases). The sequence was collected from a human donor with classical Hodgkin lymphoma. The CDR3 here is CASSPGQNTEAFF. CDR3 DNA sequence: TGTGCCAGCTCTCCGGGACAGAACACTGAAGCTTTCTTT.